A selection of T cell receptor beta chains follows, all from one sample in a study of cytomegalovirus exposure and HLA in healthy donors. Clones were sequenced by immunoSEQ multiplex PCR, and TCRdb holds only the in-frame ones, with some missing. This table holds around 160,000 clones, about 90% found once. The sequenced sample was PBMCs. Every receptor here comes from a woman aged 18 to 35 in good health and CMV-seropositive. Each CDR3 is given with its conserved first and last residue.

>TRBV27
CASRRIGTGNIQYF
>TRBV30
CAWSVLWDRSGYGYTF
>TRBV21-1
CASSKGTGGYYEQYF
>TRBV27
CASSLKLRGGPYEQYF
>TRBV4-2
CASSPLTGGPGNEQFF
>TRBV6-1
CASSGQGLAGYTF
>TRBV7-2
CASRRTGGDTGELFF
>TRBV27
CASSTVTGTALRGAKNIQYF
>TRBV18
CASSVGQGRETQYF
>TRBV7-8
CASSALREGSYEQYF
>TRBV11-2
CASSPIDRVKEKLFF
>TRBV2
CASSEDRVPETQYF
>TRBV7-9
CASSRPGQGNEKLFF
>TRBV2
CASSEAVAGGQDTQYF
>TRBV28
CASSLTGTGHEAFF
>TRBV19
CASRTNTEAFF
>TRBV2
CASSGGGTGGDGYTF
>TRBV7-2
CASSLGVAGVRKTQYF
>TRBV4-1
CASSRWTSGSTDTQYF
>TRBV14
CASSQITGNEQYF
>TRBV7-9
CASSQGGKNTEAFF
>TRBV7-8
CASSLADSREGYGYTF
>TRBV10-2
CASRSRGGRGSYNEQFF
>TRBV19
CASSWQGVRGTEAFF
>TRBV28
CASSPRNEQFF
>TRBV7-2
CASSLGQGYGYTF
>TRBV6-5
CASSVRTGRKDGYTF
>TRBV27
CASSLGGNRNSPLHF
>TRBV6-1
CASSEASGPGYTF
>TRBV18
CASSPRTGMREKLFF
>TRBV7-9
CASSFRGDTQYF
>TRBV2
CASSEISAGQGAAGELFF
>TRBV6-1
CASSLGPGTEAFF
>TRBV19
CASNPGQGVFANTGELFF
>TRBV27
CASSLYRVAGGSETQYF
>TRBV28
CASIKARGGTGLAQTQYF
>TRBV7-9
CASSLTSVETQYF
>TRBV18
CASSPPGTGLNEQFF
>TRBV27
CASSLSGTGGSSGSYEQYF
>TRBV5-1
CASSLGASGGYSYEQYF
>TRBV5-1
CASREGIRGGDTQYF
>TRBV30
CAWGRVSNSPLHF